Listed here are 21 T cell receptor beta chains from one sample, sequenced in a study of T cells in Graves' hyperthyroidism and ophthalmopathy. Template material for amplifying TCR beta CDR3 regions consisted of RNA transcripts. HTBI primers were the set used in a first-round RT-PCR of the TCR CDR3. Each CDR3 protein gets one entry after TCRdb re-called the multiplex PCR reads with MiXCR. The sample lists about 720,000 distinct CDR3 sequences, around 17% occurring once. The sample comprised blood. Receptors originate from a man between 18 and 35 years old with Graves' hyperthyroidism.

Only a few counts were recorded for this clonotype. V and J are TRBV9 and TRBJ2-3; D ambiguous. V dropped 1 base and J dropped 8 bases, with 11 bases sitting between them. Germline assignment: CDR1 SGDLS and CDR2 YYNGEE. This CDR3 region has 13 residues. In DNA form, the CDR3 reads TGTGCCAGCAGCGTACCGGATTCCAGTACGCAGTATTTT. The encoded protein is CASSVPDSSTQYF.

This clonotype was detected a few times. The V call is TRBV9, the J call TRBJ2-3; 9 bases map to TRBD1. V shed 3 bases and J 2 bases; nucleotides not matched to a gene: 1. CDR3 size: 14 residues. Germline V gives CDR1 SGDLS, CDR2 YYNGEE. CDR3 bases: TGTGCCAGCAGCGGGACAGGGGACACAGATACGCAGTATTTT. It codes for CASSGTGDTDTQYF.

The gene calls are TRBV5-6 and TRBJ1-2, with D perhaps TRBD1 (6 bases). The germline V and J ends were trimmed by 4 bases and 3 bases, with 10 bases remaining between them. There are 13 residues in the CDR3. The V gene's germline CDR1 is SGHDT and CDR2 YYEEEE. CDR3 nucleotide sequence: TGTGCCAGCAGCGATTACAGGGACTATGGCTACACCTTC. This gives the protein CASSDYRDYGYTF.

In its sample, this clonotype was seen a few times. This rearrangement joins TRBV19 to TRBJ1-5, with D unresolved. V was trimmed by 2 bases and J by 0 bases, leaving 11 bases between them. From germline, CDR1 is LNHDA and CDR2 SQIVND (reference sequence). The CDR3 totals 16 residues. This CDR3 is CASSIRYGSSNQPQHF. The CDR3, as DNA: TGTGCCAGTAGTATAAGGTACGGCTCTAGCAATCAGCCCCAGCATTTT.

This clonotype was counted at least ten times. V is TRBV11-3 and J is TRBJ2-1; 7 bases are a match to TRBD2. V shed 2 bases and J 6 bases; nucleotides not matched to a gene: 13. From germline, CDR1 is SGHNT and CDR2 YENEEA. The CDR3 is made up of 17 amino acids. CDR3 sequence: CASSLRWRGGRVNEQFF. CDR3 nucleotide sequence: TGTGCCAGCAGCTTAAGATGGCGCGGGGGTCGGGTCAATGAGCAGTTCTTC.

This clonotype was detected ten times or more. The rearrangement uses TRBV30 and TRBJ2-1; TRBD2 is a possible D gene (5 bases). The CDR3 spans 14 residues. Trimming removed 5 bases at V and 0 bases at J, with 11 bases between. The germline V gene encodes CDR1 GTSNPN and CDR2 SVGIG (reference sequence). The CDR3 protein is CAWGSGSSYNEQFF. CDR3 DNA: TGTGCCTGGGGAAGCGGAAGCTCCTACAATGAGCAGTTCTTC. The variable domain in full, with the rest retrieved from reference TRBV30 and TRBJ2-1, is SQTIHQWPATLVQPVGSPLSLECTVEGTSNPNLYWYRQAAGRGLQLLFYSVGIGQISSEVPQNLSASRPQDRQFILSSKKLLLSDSGFYLCAWGSGSSYNEQFFGPGTRLTVL.

This clonotype appeared many times. The V and J genes are TRBV10-2 and TRBJ1-5; no definite D call. Germline assignment: CDR1 WSHSY and CDR2 SAAADI. V was pared by 1 base and J by 4 bases, with 5 bases between. The CDR3 covers 13 residues. CDR3 sequence reads: CASSEFANQPQHF. The DNA of the CDR3 is TGCGCCAGCAGTGAGTTTGCAAATCAGCCCCAGCATTTT.

The chain employs TRBV30 and TRBJ2-7, with a tentative D call TRBD1 (5 bases). CDR1 and CDR2 from the germline V gene are GTSNPN and SVGIG (reference sequence). The CDR3 loop spans 14 amino acids. V lost 5 bases and J lost 4, with 18 bases in between. The CDR3 nucleotides are TGTGCCTGGGACCCTCACGCTGACAGTTACGAGCAGTACTTC. It translates to CAWDPHADSYEQYF.

Ten or more counts support this clonotype. This chain connects TRBV30 to TRBJ1-2; 9 nucleotides agree with TRBD1. J was trimmed by 3 bases and V by 2 bases; bases with no gene match: 4. Germline CDR1 reads GTSNPN; CDR2 reads SVGIG (reference sequence). The CDR3 has 14 amino acids. CDR3: CAWSPGQGYYGYTF. CDR3 in DNA: TGTGCCTGGAGTCCGGGACAGGGCTACTATGGCTACACCTTC.

This clonotype was seen ten or more times. The rearrangement joins TRBV11-1 to TRBJ2-7, with TRBD1 identical over 7 bases. The germline CDR1 and CDR2 sequences are SGHAT and FQDESV (reference sequence). Trimming removed 5 bases from V and 6 bases from J; junction bases left unmatched: 7. The CDR3 covers 13 residues. CDR3 sequence: CASSPDRVGEQYF. The DNA for the CDR3 is TGTGCCAGCAGCCCAGACAGGGTAGGCGAGCAGTACTTC.

The chain links TRBV27 to TRBJ2-5; the D is unclear. This CDR3 contains 15 residues. CDR1 is MNHEY, CDR2 SMNVEV, per germline (reference sequence). Trimming pared 5 bases from V and 5 bases from J, leaving 18 bases between. The CDR3 DNA sequence: TGTGCCAGCAGTACCCGGACGGAACCCGGGGAGACCCAGTACTTC. It encodes CASSTRTEPGETQYF.

J is TRBJ2-3 and V is TRBV11-3; TRBD2 aligns across 9 bases. Germline V gene data show CDR1 as SGHNT and CDR2 as YENEEA. CDR3 length: 17 residues. V was pared by 4 bases and J by 1 base, with 9 bases of the junction left unmatched. In nucleotides, the CDR3 is TGTGCCAGCAGCTCGAGGGGGGGACTAGCCGGCACAGATACGCAGTATTTT. It encodes CASSSRGGLAGTDTQYF.

This clonotype was observed many times. V usage is TRBV3-1 and J usage is TRBJ2-3; 8 bases agree with TRBD2. CDR3 size: 16 residues. V gave up 4 bases and J gave up 5 bases; unmatched junction bases: 11. Germline values: CDR1 LGHDT, CDR2 YNNKEL (reference sequence). CDR3 in amino acids: CASSPLSGSPVDTQYF. The CDR3 DNA reads as TGTGCCAGCAGCCCGCTCAGCGGGAGTCCGGTAGATACGCAGTATTTT.

This clonotype was recorded many times. The genes are TRBV20-1 and TRBJ2-1; TRBD2 matches 7 bases. The CDR3 totals 15 residues. Germline lookup yields CDR1 DFQATT and CDR2 SNEGSKA (reference sequence). The junction had 5 bases not matched to a gene; V was cut back by 3 bases and J by 0 bases. The CDR3 coding sequence is TGCAGTGCTAGGGGTAGCGGGCACTCCTACAATGAGCAGTTCTTC. Residues: CSARGSGHSYNEQFF.

CDR3 in amino acids: CSPGPQGAHNSPLHF. The CDR3 DNA is TGCAGTCCAGGCCCCCAGGGGGCTCACAATTCACCCCTCCACTTT. J is TRBJ1-6 and V is TRBV20-1; 8 nucleotides align to TRBD1. V was clipped by 8 bases and J by 7 bases; unmatched bases: 13. Germline V gene lookup returns CDR1 DFQATT and CDR2 SNEGSKA (reference sequence). The length of the CDR3 is 15 residues.

Points on this clonotype: Being one base from a much bigger clone, this may be a read error. V is TRBV11-3 and J is TRBJ2-5; D gene unclear. The CDR3 is 15 residues long. CDR1 is SGHNT, CDR2 YENEEA, per germline. The CDR3 loop is CASSLDVSLQGTQYF. CDR3 nucleotide sequence: TGTGCCAGCAGCTTAGATGTGAGCCTCCAAGGGACCCAGTACTTC.

The chain's CDR3 is CASRIYANTEAFF. The CDR3 DNA sequence: TGTGCCAGTAGGATTTATGCGAACACTGAAGCTTTCTTT. V usage is TRBV12-3 or TRBV12-4 and J usage is TRBJ1-1, with D hard to call. The CDR3 is 13 residues long. V was pared by 9 bases and J by 1 base, with 12 bases between.

The chain employs TRBV7-9 and TRBJ2-3; 12 nucleotides agree with TRBD2. J gave up 2 bases and V 6 bases, and 6 bases lay outside the gene matches. The CDR3 loop spans 16 amino acids. The germline V gene has CDR1 SEHNR and CDR2 FQNEAQ (reference sequence). CDR3 residues: CASSPLAGGFTDTQYF. In DNA form, the CDR3 reads TGTGCCAGCAGTCCGCTAGCGGGAGGGTTCACAGATACGCAGTATTTT.

CDR3 DNA: TGTGCCAGCAGCCCAAGGGGGGGAATCGGGGAGCTGTTTTTT. It specifies CASSPRGGIGELFF. V and J are TRBV5-4 and TRBJ2-2, with D perhaps TRBD2 (7 bases). Germline CDR1 SGHNT, CDR2 YYREEE (reference sequence). This CDR3 region has 14 residues. Trimming left V 4 bases short and J 7 bases short, with 14 bases between.

This chain uses TRBV9 with TRBJ2-1; D may be TRBD1 or TRBD2 (5 bases each). V shed 0 bases and J shed 4 bases, with 14 bases lying between them. Germline-derived CDR1 and CDR2 are SGDLS and YYNGEE. This CDR3 spans 16 amino acids. CDR3 loop: CASSVDGGLEYNEQFF. The DNA for the CDR3 is TGTGCCAGCAGCGTAGATGGGGGTCTTGAGTACAATGAGCAGTTCTTC.

V gene TRBV12-5 combines with J gene TRBJ2-3; 15 bases agree with TRBD2. Per the germline V gene, CDR1 is LGHNT and CDR2 is FRNRAP. The CDR3 is made up of 16 amino acids. V gave up 7 bases and J gave up 6 bases; unmatched junction bases: 8. In DNA form, the CDR3 reads TGTGCTAGTGCCACCGGGACTAGCGGGAGGAATGATACGCAGTATTTT. Translating it yields CASATGTSGRNDTQYF.